This T cell receptor beta chain originates from a study of beta chain features in type 1 diabetes. The authors reverse transcribed all of the isolated RNA, so sequencing captured expressed TCRB transcripts. Samples of naive, central memory and regulatory T cells yielded a mean of around 3.8 million reads. Profiling relied on immunoSEQ multiplex PCR, and the TCRdb table lists in-frame clones only, not all of them. The sample contains about 360,000 clones, roughly 12% of which appear only once. Germline-derived CDR1 and CDR2 are MNHEY and SVGAGI. Trimming took 3 bases from V and 11 from J; bases not matched to a gene: 6. This CDR3 region has 12 residues. The authors sorted CD4+ naive, central memory, regulatory and stem cell-like memory cells via CD45RO/CCR7/CD25/CD127/CD95/CD27.

The sequencing input was naive CD4+ T cells from blood. The TCR sequence derives from a man between 18 and 29 years old in good health. This chain uses TRBV6-5 with TRBJ1-1, with TRBD1 matching 7 bases. The CDR3 here is CASSYKGARAFF. CDR3 DNA sequence: TGTGCCAGCAGTTATAAGGGGGCGCGGGCTTTCTTT.